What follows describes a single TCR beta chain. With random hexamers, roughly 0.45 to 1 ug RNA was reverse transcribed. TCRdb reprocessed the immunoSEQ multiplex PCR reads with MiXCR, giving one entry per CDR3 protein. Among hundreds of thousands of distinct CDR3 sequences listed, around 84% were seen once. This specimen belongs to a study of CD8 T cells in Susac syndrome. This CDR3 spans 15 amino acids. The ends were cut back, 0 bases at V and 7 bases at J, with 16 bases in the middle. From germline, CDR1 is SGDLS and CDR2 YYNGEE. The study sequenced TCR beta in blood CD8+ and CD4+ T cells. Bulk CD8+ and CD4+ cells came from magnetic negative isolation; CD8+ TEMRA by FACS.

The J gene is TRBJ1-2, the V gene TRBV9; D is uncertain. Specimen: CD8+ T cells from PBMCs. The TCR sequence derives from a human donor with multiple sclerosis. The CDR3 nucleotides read TGTGCCAGCAGCGTAGCGGGAACCCCCGGACCTGGCTACACCTTC. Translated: CASSVAGTPGPGYTF.